Shown below are 3 T cell receptor beta chains from a single sample sequenced in a study of T cell responses to AZD1222 COVID-19 vaccine. Repertoires were generated with immunoSEQ multiplex PCR, while TCRdb's copy carries only in-frame clones and drops some. The sample includes about 150,000 clones, 94% of them seen just once. The sample here was peripheral blood, taken on day 0 of AZD1222 vaccination. Every receptor here comes from an adult in good health.

The genes are TRBV4-2 and TRBJ2-1; D may be TRBD2 (6 bases). CDR1 and CDR2 from the germline V gene are LGHNA and YNFKEQ. The CDR3 spans 16 residues. Trimming cost V 0 bases and J 6 bases, with 15 bases left between them. CDR3 loop: CASSQDYGSQANEQFF. The CDR3 DNA is TGTGCCAGCAGCCAAGATTACGGGAGTCAGGCCAATGAGCAGTTCTTC.

This clone was counted between two and nine times. This chain links TRBV28 with TRBJ1-5, with a possible D match to TRBD1 (5 bases). V lost 4 bases and J lost 7, with 20 bases in between. The CDR3 extends over 16 amino acids. Germline lookup yields CDR1 MDHEN and CDR2 SYDVKM. The CDR3, as DNA: TGTGCCAGCAGTTCCCCCCCCGGGGTGGGGCTCCAGCCCCAGCATTTT. Translation: CASSSPPGVGLQPQHF.

The chain employs TRBV5-5 and TRBJ1-1, with 7 bases aligning to TRBD1. Unmatched junction bases numbered 4, after V lost 0 bases and J lost 8 bases. CDR3 length equals 13 residues. Per germline, CDR1 SGHKS and CDR2 YYEKEE (reference sequence). CDR3 nucleotides: TGTGCCAGCAGCTTGGGCGACAGGGTGGAAGCTTTCTTT. It codes for CASSLGDRVEAFF.